This TCR beta chain appears in the sequencing data of a study of blood T cell repertoires in COVID-19. Study as a whole: Acute and convalescent COVID-19 samples came from the United States, Italy and Spain. From T cells, B-cell-depleted T cells, or PBMCs came the material, which was cDNA or gDNA.

V lost 5 bases and J lost 4, with 11 bases in between. CDR1 is SGHAT and CDR2 is FQDESV in the germline V gene (reference sequence). There are 13 residues in the CDR3. In the authors' workflow: Estimates of nucleated cell counts were drawn from the amplification of reference gene primers. Here immunoSEQ multiplex PCR was the method, and the copy in TCRdb shows in-frame clones only, minus some. For V, J and clone size, that table is used; D and trimming come from the DNA. Among some 110,000 clones listed, 80% to 90% were seen once. The TCR sequence derives from a woman in her seventies with acute or convalescent COVID-19. The chain is built from TRBV11-1 and TRBJ1-2; D call uncertain. Sample: peripheral blood. The CDR3 is CASSPGLGYGYTF. DNA for the CDR3: TGTGCCAGCAGCCCAGGTCTCGGCTATGGCTACACCTTC. Full variable domain (outside the CDR3, taken from reference TRBV11-1 and TRBJ1-2): EAEVAQSPRYKITEKSQAVAFWCDPISGHATLYWYRQILGQGPELLVQFQDESVVDDSQLPKDRFSAERLKGVDSTLKIQPAELGDSAMYLCASSPGLGYGYTFGSGTRLTVV.